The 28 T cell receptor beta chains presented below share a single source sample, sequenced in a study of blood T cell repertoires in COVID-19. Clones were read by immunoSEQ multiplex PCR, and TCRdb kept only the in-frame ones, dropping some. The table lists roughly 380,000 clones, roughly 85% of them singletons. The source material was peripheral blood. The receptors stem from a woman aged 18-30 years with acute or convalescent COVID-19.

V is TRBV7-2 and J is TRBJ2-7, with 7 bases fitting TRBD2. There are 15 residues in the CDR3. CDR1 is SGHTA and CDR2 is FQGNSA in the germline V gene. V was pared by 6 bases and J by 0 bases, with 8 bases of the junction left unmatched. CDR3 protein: CASSFTGGPSYEQYF. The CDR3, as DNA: TGTGCCAGCAGTTTTACGGGAGGACCCTCCTACGAGCAGTACTTC.

The CDR3 loop reads CASSLGGEANEKLFF. Written as DNA, the CDR3 is TGTGCCAGCAGCTTAGGGGGCGAGGCTAATGAAAAACTGTTTTTT. The gene calls are TRBV7-2 and TRBJ1-4; possible D gene TRBD1, 5 bases. The CDR3 contains 15 residues. The ends were cut back, 1 base at V and 3 bases at J, with 9 bases in the middle. The V gene's germline CDR1 is SGHTA and CDR2 FQGNSA.

Here the CDR3 DNA reads TGTGCCAGCAGGGACCGGGGGAGTCGTGGAGATACGCAGTATTTT. Translated: CASRDRGSRGDTQYF. The chain links TRBV2 to TRBJ2-3; D might be TRBD2 (6 bases). This CDR3 comprises 15 residues. Germline loops: CDR1 SNHLY, CDR2 FYNNEI. Deletions cut 6 bases from V and 5 bases from J, with 18 bases between.

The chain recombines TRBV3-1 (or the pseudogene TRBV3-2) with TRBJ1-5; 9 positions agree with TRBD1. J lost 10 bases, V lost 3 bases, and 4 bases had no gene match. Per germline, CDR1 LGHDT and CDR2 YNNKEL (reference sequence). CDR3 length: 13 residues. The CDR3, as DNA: TGTGCCAGCAGCCAGGACAGGGGTGGACCCCAGCATTTT. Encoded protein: CASSQDRGGPQHF.

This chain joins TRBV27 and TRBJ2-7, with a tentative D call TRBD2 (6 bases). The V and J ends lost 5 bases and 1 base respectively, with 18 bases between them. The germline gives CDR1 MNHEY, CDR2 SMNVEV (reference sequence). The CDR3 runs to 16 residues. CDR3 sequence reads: CASSIYGGTLSYEQYF. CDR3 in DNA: TGTGCCAGCAGTATATATGGAGGGACTTTATCCTACGAGCAGTACTTC.

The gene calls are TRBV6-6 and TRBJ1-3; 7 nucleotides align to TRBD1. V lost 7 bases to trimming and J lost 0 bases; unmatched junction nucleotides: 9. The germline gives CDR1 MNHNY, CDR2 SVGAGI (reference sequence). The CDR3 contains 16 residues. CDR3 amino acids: CASTPGRGNSGNTIYF. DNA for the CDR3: TGTGCCAGCACACCTGGCAGGGGGAACTCTGGAAACACCATATATTTT.

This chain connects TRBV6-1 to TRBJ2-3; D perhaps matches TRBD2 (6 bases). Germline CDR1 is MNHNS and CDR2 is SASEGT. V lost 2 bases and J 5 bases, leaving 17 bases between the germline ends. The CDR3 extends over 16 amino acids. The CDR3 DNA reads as TGTGCCAGCAGTGAAACGGAGACCCGCGGGGTAGATACGCAGTATTTT. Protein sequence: CASSETETRGVDTQYF.

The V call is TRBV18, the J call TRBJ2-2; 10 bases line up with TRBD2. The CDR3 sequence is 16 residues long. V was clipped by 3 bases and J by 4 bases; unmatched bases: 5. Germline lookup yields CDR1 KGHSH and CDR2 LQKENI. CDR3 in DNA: TGTGCCAGCTCACCGCCACTAGCGGGGACCACCGGGGAGCTGTTTTTT. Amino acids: CASSPPLAGTTGELFF.

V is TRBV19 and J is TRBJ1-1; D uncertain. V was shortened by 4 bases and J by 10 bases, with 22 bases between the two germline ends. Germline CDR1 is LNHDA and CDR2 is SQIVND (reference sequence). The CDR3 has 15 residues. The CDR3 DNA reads TGTGCCAGTAGTACAGGCTCCTGGTTGGTATCGTTAGCTTTCTTT. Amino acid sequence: CASSTGSWLVSLAFF.

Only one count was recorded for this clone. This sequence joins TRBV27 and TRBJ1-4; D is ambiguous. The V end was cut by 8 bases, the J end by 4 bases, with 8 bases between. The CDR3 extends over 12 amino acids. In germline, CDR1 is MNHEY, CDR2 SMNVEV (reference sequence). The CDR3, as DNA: TGTGCCAGCCACGGGAGTAATGAAAAACTGTTTTTT. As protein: CASHGSNEKLFF.

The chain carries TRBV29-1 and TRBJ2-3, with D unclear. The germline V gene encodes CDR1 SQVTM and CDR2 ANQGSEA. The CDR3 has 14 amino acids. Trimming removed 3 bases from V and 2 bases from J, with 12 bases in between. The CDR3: CSVEAAEVTDTQYF. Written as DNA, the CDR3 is TGCAGCGTTGAGGCGGCAGAAGTCACAGATACGCAGTATTTT.

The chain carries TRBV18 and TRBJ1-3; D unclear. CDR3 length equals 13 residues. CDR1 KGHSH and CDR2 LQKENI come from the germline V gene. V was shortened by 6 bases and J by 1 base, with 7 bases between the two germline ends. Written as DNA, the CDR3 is TGTGCCAGCTCCTCCGGTTCTGGAAACACCATATATTTT. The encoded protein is CASSSGSGNTIYF.

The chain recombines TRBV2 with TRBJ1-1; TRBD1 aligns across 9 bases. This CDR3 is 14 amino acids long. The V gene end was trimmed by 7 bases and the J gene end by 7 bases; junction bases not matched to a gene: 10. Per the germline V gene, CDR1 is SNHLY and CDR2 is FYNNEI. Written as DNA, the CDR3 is TGTGCCAGCAAAAAGATAGGACAGGGGAATGAAGCTTTCTTT. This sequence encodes CASKKIGQGNEAFF.

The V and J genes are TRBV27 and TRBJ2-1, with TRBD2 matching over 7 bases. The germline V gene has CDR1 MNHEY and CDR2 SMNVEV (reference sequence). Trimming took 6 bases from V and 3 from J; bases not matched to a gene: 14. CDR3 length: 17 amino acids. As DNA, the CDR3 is TGTGCCAGCAGACCCAGCACGGGGACTATTCTCTACAATGAGCAGTTCTTC. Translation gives CASRPSTGTILYNEQFF.

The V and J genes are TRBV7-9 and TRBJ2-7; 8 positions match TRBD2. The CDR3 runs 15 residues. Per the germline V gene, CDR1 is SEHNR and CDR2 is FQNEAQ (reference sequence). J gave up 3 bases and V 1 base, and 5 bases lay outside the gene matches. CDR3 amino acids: CASSLEASGFYEQYF. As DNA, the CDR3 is TGTGCCAGCAGCTTAGAGGCTAGCGGGTTCTACGAGCAGTACTTC.

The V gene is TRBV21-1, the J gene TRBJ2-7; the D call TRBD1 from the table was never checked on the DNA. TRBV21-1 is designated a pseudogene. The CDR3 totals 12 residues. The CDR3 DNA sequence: TGTGCCAGCAGCCACAGTTCCTACGAGCAGTACTTC. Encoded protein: CASSHSSYEQYF.

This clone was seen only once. CDR3 amino acids: CASSFVEGAGYNSPLHF. The CDR3 region has the DNA TGTGCCAGCAGTTTCGTGGAAGGGGCAGGATATAATTCACCCCTCCACTTT. This chain connects TRBV28 to TRBJ1-6, with D possibly matching TRBD1 (5 bases). Between the trimmed V and J ends, which lost 3 bases and 4 bases, there was a span of 16 bases. CDR1 is MDHEN and CDR2 is SYDVKM in the germline V gene. This CDR3 has 17 residues.

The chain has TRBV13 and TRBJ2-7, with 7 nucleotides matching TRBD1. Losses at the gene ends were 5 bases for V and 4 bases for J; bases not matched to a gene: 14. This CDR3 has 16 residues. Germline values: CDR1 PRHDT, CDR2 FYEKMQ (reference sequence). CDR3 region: CASSPPPTGYFYEQYF. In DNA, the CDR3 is TGTGCCAGCAGCCCCCCCCCGACAGGGTATTTTTACGAGCAGTACTTC.

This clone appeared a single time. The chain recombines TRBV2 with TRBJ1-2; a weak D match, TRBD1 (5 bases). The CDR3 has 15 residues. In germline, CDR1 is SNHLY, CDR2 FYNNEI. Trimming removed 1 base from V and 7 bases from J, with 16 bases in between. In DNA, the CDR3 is TGTGCCAGCAGTGAAGTGGAGGGACCCCTGGGTGGCTACACCTTC. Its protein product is CASSEVEGPLGGYTF.

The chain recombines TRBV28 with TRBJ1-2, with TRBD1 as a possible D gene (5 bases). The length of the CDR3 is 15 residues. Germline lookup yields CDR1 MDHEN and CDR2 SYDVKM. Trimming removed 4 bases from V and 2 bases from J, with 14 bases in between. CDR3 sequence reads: CASSSGSRVNYGYTF. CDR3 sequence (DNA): TGTGCCAGCAGTTCAGGGTCCAGGGTGAACTATGGCTACACCTTC.

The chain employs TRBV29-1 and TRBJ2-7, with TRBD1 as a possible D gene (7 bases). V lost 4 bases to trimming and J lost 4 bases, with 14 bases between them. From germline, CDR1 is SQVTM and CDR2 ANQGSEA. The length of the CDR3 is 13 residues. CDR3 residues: CSVGISGGYEQYF. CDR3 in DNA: TGCAGCGTTGGAATCTCAGGGGGGTACGAGCAGTACTTC.

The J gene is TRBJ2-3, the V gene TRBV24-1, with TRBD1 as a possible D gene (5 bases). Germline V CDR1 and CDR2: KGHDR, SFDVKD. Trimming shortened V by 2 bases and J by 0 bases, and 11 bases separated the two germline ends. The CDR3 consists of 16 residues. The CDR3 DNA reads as TGTGCCACCAGTGATTCCCGGACATCAAGCACAGATACGCAGTATTTT. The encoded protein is CATSDSRTSSTDTQYF.

In DNA, the CDR3 is TGTGCCAGCAGCGCCAATCAGGGGTCCGCAGATACGCAGTATTTT. Translated, it gives CASSANQGSADTQYF. V is TRBV9 and J is TRBJ2-3, with D possibly matching TRBD1 (6 bases). This CDR3 region has 15 residues. V was pared by 3 bases and J by 4 bases, with 15 bases between. CDR1 is SGDLS, CDR2 YYNGEE, per germline.

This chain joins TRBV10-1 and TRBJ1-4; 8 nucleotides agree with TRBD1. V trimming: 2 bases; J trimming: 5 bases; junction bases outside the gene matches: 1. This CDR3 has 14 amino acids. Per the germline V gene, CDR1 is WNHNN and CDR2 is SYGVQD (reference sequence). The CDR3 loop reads CASSETGGNEKLFF. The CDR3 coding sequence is TGCGCCAGCAGTGAGACAGGGGGGAATGAAAAACTGTTTTTT.

CDR3 amino acids: CASRQQANTEAFF. The CDR3 coding sequence is TGTGCCAGCAGACAGCAAGCGAACACTGAAGCTTTCTTT. J is TRBJ1-1 and V is TRBV2; D remains unclear. The CDR3 sequence is 13 residues long. Trimming took off 6 bases at V and 1 base at J, with 9 bases between the two ends. Germline-derived CDR1 and CDR2 are SNHLY and FYNNEI.

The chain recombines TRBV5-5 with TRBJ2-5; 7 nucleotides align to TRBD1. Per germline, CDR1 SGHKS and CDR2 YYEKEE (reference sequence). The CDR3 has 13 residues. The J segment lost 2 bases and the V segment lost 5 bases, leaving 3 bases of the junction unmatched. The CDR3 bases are TGTGCCAGCAGGACGGGACAGCAAGAGACCCAGTACTTC. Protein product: CASRTGQQETQYF.

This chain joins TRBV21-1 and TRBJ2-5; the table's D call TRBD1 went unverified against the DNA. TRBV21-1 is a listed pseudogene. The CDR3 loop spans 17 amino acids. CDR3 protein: CASSDGNPGHVQETQYF. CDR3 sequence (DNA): TGTGCCAGCAGCGACGGTAATCCGGGACACGTCCAAGAGACCCAGTACTTC.

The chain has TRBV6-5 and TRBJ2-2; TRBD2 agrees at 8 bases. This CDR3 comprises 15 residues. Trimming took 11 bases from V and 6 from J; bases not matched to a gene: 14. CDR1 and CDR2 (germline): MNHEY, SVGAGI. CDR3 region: CAAGGWRGDAGELFF. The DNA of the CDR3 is TGTGCCGCGGGCGGCTGGCGGGGGGACGCCGGGGAGCTGTTTTTT.